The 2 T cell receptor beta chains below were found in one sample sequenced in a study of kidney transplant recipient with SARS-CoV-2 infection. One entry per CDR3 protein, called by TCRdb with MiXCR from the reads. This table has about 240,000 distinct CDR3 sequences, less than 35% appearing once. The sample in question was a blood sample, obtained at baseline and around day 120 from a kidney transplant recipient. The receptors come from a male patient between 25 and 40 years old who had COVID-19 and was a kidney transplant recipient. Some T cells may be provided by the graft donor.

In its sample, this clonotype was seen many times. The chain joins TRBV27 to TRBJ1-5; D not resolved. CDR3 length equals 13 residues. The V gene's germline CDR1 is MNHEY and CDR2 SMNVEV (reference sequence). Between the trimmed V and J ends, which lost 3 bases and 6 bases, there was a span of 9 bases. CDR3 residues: CASSFRAGQPQHF. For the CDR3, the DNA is TGTGCCAGCAGTTTTAGGGCGGGTCAGCCCCAGCATTTT.

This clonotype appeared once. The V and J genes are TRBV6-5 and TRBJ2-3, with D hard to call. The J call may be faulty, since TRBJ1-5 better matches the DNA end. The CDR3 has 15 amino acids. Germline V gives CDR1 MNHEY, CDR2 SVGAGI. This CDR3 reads CASSYSGELTDTQHF. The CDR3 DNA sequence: TGTGCCAGCAGTTACTCTGGCGAGCTCACAGATACGCAGCATTTT.